Below, 3 T cell receptor beta chains from the same sample are listed, as sequenced in a study of blood T cell dynamics during melanoma immunotherapy. Time point reported: week 3, after first cycle of checkpoint inhibitor. TCRdb's copy holds only in-frame clones and misses some; the assay was immunoSEQ multiplex PCR. The table records 14,000 to 15,000 clones, roughly 89% of them present only once. Sequences were derived from blood, sampled from a patient treated with checkpoint blockade. All receptors derive from a human donor with melanoma.

CDR3 residues: CASSATENTEAFF. The DNA of the CDR3 is TGTGCCAGCAGCGCGACAGAGAACACTGAAGCTTTCTTT. This chain links TRBV9 with TRBJ1-1; maybe TRBD1 (5 bases). The CDR3 length is 13 residues. V dropped 3 bases and J dropped 1 base, with 7 bases sitting between them. Germline V gives CDR1 SGDLS, CDR2 YYNGEE.

The rearrangement links TRBV5-4 to TRBJ2-3; weak D call: TRBD2 (5 bases). The CDR3 loop spans 15 amino acids. The germline V gene encodes CDR1 SGHNT and CDR2 YYREEE (reference sequence). Trimming pared 0 bases from V and 0 bases from J, leaving 8 bases between. The CDR3 loop is CASSLGSGSTDTQYF. The CDR3 region has the DNA TGTGCCAGCAGCTTGGGGAGCGGAAGCACAGATACGCAGTATTTT.

This clone was recorded once. The chain carries TRBV28 and TRBJ2-7; tentatively, D is TRBD2 (5 bases). Germline CDR1 MDHEN, CDR2 SYDVKM. V was cut by 2 bases and J by 2 bases, with 10 bases left in between. The CDR3 loop spans 14 amino acids. This chain's CDR3 is CASSLGGRTYEQYF. CDR3 DNA sequence: TGTGCCAGCAGTTTAGGCGGGCGAACCTACGAGCAGTACTTC.